The 4 T cell receptor beta chains below come from one sample, sequenced in a study of blood T cell repertoires in COVID-19. The repertoire was sequenced with immunoSEQ multiplex PCR; TCRdb's copy has only in-frame clones and lacks some. The sample yields 90,000 to 150,000 clones, around three quarters seen once. The sequenced sample was peripheral blood. Receptors were obtained from an elderly woman with acute or convalescent COVID-19.

The chain is built from TRBV2 and TRBJ1-1; the D gene is possibly TRBD1 (6 bases). V was clipped by 4 bases and J by 2 bases, with 8 bases between them. This CDR3 contains 13 residues. Germline assignment: CDR1 SNHLY and CDR2 FYNNEI. Written as DNA, the CDR3 is TGTGCCAGCAGTGGGACAGCCAACACTGAAGCTTTCTTT. Protein sequence: CASSGTANTEAFF.

A single count supports this clone. J is TRBJ1-2 and V is TRBV7-3; 7 nucleotides line up with TRBD1. This CDR3 has 15 residues. Trimming at V came to 4 bases and at J to 1 base, leaving 6 bases not matched to a gene. Germline lookup yields CDR1 SGHTA and CDR2 FQGTGA. As DNA, the CDR3 is TGTGCCAGCAGCTCCGGGACAGTTCTTAACTATGGCTACACCTTC. It specifies CASSSGTVLNYGYTF.

V and J are TRBV30 and TRBJ1-4; tentatively, D is TRBD1 (6 bases). Trimming removed 7 bases at V and 5 bases at J, with 14 bases between. The length of the CDR3 is 13 residues. Per germline, CDR1 GTSNPN and CDR2 SVGIG (reference sequence). The CDR3: CASYRVDNEKLFF. CDR3 sequence (DNA): TGTGCCTCCTACAGGGTTGACAATGAAAAACTGTTTTTT. The variable domain in full, completed from reference TRBV30 and TRBJ1-4, reads SQTIHQWPATLVQPVGSPLSLECTVEGTSNPNLYWYRQAAGRGLQLLFYSVGIGQISSEVPQNLSASRPQDRQFILSSKKLLLSDSGFYLCASYRVDNEKLFFGSGTQLSVL.

The rearrangement links TRBV30 to TRBJ1-6, with 8 positions matching TRBD1. Germline lookup yields CDR1 GTSNPN and CDR2 SVGIG (reference sequence). V shed 2 bases, J shed 8 bases, and the junction held 8 bases outside the gene matches. The CDR3 is 15 residues long. As DNA, the CDR3 is TGTGCCTGGAGTAAGCGGACAGGGTTTGATTCACCCCTCCACTTT. Translated: CAWSKRTGFDSPLHF.